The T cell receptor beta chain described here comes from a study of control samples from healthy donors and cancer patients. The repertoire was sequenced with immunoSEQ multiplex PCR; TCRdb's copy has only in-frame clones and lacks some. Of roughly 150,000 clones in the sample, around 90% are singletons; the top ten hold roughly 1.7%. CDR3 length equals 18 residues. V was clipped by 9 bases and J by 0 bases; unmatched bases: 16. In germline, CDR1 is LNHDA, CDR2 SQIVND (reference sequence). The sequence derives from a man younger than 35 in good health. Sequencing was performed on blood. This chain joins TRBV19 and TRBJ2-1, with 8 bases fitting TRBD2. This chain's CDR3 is CASQRVLLSGSSYNEQFF. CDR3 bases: TGTGCCAGCCAGCGGGTCTTACTGAGCGGGAGCTCCTACAATGAGCAGTTCTTC.